This T cell receptor beta chain was sequenced during a study of post-analysis software for immune sequencing data. Study-wide background: Disease trajectories encompassed relapsing-remitting, secondary progressive and progressive-relapsing multiple sclerosis.

Remarks on this clonotype: Its matching antigen is unknown.

Study results and caveats: Significantly lower normalized Chao1 diversity was found in patients with multiple sclerosis relative to controls.

The library was made from cDNA and included unique molecular identifiers. About 500,000 cDNA molecules were obtained per 1 to 10 million input T cells. TCRdb analysed the PCR reads with MiXCR anew, one entry per CDR3 protein. The repertoire holds about 620,000 distinct CDR3 sequences, with around 44% as singletons. The sequencing input was blood. This sequence originates from a girl aged 10 to 17 with multiple sclerosis.

CDR3: CASRVGLAGNNEQFF. Here the CDR3 DNA reads TGCGCCAGCAGGGTGGGACTAGCGGGGAACAATGAGCAGTTCTTC. The chain joins TRBV5-1 to TRBJ2-1, with TRBD2 identical over 13 bases. This CDR3 contains 15 residues. Germline CDR1 SGHRS, CDR2 YFSETQ. V lost 5 bases and J lost 5; bases outside the gene matches: 4.